The source of this T cell receptor beta chain is a study of blood T cell repertoires in COVID-19. Study at large: Whether acute or convalescent, the COVID-19 samples came from the United States, Italy and Spain. T cells, B-cell-depleted T cells, or PBMCs supplied cDNA or gDNA.

Profiling relied on immunoSEQ multiplex PCR, and the TCRdb table lists in-frame clones only, not all of them. The table lists 150,000 to 200,000 clones, 70% to 90% of them singletons. After removal of 3 bases from V and 7 bases from J, the junction contained 10 bases not matched to a gene. Germline CDR1 LGHDT, CDR2 YNNKEL (reference sequence). This CDR3 region has 15 residues. This chain joins TRBV3-1 (or the pseudogene TRBV3-2) and TRBJ1-2; the match to TRBD1 covers 8 bases. The sequence derives from a man aged 45 to 65 with active or convalescent COVID-19. The sample comprised peripheral blood. The DNA for the CDR3 is TGTGCCAGCAGCCATTTGGACAGGGCCCGGGGTGGCTACACCTTC. This sequence encodes CASSHLDRARGGYTF.